This TCR beta chain was recorded in a study of CD8+CD57+ T cells in acquired aplastic anemia. On the study more broadly: Mean DNA quantity obtained from sorted CD4+ and CD8+ cells was around 3.2 ug. Findings and caveats of the study: It was found that almost 30 CD8+ CDR3 sequences were shared between patients and controls.

Concerning this clonotype itself: Its target is not known.

TCR beta VDJ combinations and CDR3 sequences were profiled from genomic DNA. TCRdb recomputed calls from the reads with MiXCR, one row per CDR3 protein. The repertoire holds around 50,000 distinct CDR3 sequences, approximately 78% seen once, with 34% in the top ten. CDR3 length: 14 residues. The germline gives CDR1 SNHLY, CDR2 FYNNEI. The germline V and J ends were trimmed by 3 bases and 4 bases, with 12 bases remaining between them. The chain is built from TRBV2 and TRBJ1-2; D is unclear. Sequencing was performed on sorted CD4+, CD8+, or CD8+CD57+ T cells (not recorded which) from PBMCs. This TCR came from a human donor in good health, serving as a control. CDR3 amino acids: CASSDGDIRYGYTF. The CDR3 DNA sequence: TGTGCCAGCAGTGATGGAGACATCCGCTATGGCTACACCTTC.